Sequencing of this T cell receptor (beta chain) was carried out in a study of cytomegalovirus exposure and HLA in healthy donors. Study-level background: A later analysis reported the same platform for the roughly 120 validation repertoires and the approximately 640 first-cohort repertoires. Study conclusions and caveats: In vitro data verified a few CMV-associated chains as specific for CMV antigens. A classifier reportedly called cytomegalovirus status with high sensitivity and specificity. A later analysis found first-cohort TCR clusters tended to co-occur in the 90 to 150 validation repertoires.

Method: immunoSEQ multiplex PCR; TCRdb's copy keeps in-frame clones and lacks some. This sample carries under 200,000 clones, around 90% of them seen once, and the ten largest clones take around 3.1%. There are 15 residues in the CDR3. Trimming stripped 0 bases from V and 3 bases from J, with 9 bases between. The germline CDR1 and CDR2 sequences are MGHRA and YSYEKL. In its sample, this clone was seen a few times. Antigen: not known. Sequences were obtained from PBMCs. This clonotype was sampled from a woman in her late teens or twenties in good health and CMV-seropositive. The gene calls are TRBV4-1 and TRBJ1-5; D call uncertain. This CDR3 reads CASSQDGSLNQPQHF. The CDR3 DNA is TGCGCCAGCAGCCAAGATGGGAGCCTCAATCAGCCCCAGCATTTT.